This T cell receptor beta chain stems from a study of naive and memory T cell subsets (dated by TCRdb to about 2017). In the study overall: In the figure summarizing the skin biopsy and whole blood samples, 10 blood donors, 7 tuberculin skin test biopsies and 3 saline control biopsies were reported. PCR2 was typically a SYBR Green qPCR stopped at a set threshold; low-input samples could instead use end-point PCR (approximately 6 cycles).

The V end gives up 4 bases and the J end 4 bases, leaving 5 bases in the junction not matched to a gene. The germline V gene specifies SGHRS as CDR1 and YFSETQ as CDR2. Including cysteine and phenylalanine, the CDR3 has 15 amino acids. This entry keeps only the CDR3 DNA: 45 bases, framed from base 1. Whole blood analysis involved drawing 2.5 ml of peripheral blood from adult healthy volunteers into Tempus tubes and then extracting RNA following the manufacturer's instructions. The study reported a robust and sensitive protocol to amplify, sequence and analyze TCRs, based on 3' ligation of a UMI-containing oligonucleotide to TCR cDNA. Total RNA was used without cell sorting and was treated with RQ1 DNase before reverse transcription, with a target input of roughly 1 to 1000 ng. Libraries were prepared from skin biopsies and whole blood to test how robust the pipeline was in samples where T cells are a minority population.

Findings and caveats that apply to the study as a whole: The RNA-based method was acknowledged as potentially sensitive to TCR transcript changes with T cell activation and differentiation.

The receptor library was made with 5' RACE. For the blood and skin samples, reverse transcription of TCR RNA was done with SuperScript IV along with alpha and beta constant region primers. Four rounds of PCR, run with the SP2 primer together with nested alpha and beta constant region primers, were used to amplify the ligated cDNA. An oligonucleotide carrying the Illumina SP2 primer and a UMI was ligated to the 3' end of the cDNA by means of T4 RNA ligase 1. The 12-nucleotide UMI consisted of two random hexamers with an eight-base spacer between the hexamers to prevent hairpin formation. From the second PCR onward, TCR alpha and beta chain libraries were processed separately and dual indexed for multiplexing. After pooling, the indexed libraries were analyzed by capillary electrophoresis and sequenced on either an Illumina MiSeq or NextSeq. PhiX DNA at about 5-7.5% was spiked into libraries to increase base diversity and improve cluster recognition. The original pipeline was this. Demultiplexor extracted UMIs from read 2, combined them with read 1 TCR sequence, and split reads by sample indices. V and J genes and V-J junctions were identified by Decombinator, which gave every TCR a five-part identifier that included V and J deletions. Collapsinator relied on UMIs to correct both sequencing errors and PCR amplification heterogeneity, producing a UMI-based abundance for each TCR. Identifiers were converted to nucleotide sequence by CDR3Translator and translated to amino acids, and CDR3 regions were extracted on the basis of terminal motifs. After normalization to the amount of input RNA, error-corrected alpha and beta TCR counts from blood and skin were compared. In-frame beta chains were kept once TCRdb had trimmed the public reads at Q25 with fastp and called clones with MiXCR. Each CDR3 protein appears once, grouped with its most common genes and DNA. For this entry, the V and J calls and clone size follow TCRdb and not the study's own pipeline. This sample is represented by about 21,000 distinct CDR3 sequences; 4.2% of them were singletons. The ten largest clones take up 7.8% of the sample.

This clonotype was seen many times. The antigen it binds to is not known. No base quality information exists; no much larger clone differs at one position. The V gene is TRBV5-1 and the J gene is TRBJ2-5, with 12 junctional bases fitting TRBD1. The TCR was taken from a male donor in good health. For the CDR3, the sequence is CASSPGTGGTETQYF. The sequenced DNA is TGCGCCAGCAGCCCAGGGACAGGGGGCACAGAGACCCAGTACTTC.